Shown below are 9 T cell receptor beta chains from a single sample sequenced in a study of T-cell memory formation after mild COVID-19. Using its own MiXCR run on the 5' RACE reads, TCRdb lists one record per CDR3 protein. The table records more than 250,000 distinct CDR3 sequences, over 15% of them present only once. Sequencing was carried out using PBMCs or a T cell subset sorted from them (not recorded which). Receptors were obtained from a man between 18 and 35 years old who had mild COVID-19 (a few samples of this study predate the infection). Cell type and time point are not known.

The CDR3 nucleotides read TGTGCCAGCAGTCGGGACAGGGGAGAGGGCAATCAGCCCCAGCATTTT. It specifies CASSRDRGEGNQPQHF. V is TRBV6-2 or TRBV6-3 and J is TRBJ1-5; 10 bases map to TRBD1. This CDR3 is built from 16 residues. Trimming removed 5 bases from V and 2 bases from J; junction bases left unmatched: 6. In germline, CDR1 is MNHEY, CDR2 SVGEGT.

This clonotype was seen only a few times. The chain employs TRBV12-3 or TRBV12-4 and TRBJ2-1; 8 bases are shared with TRBD2. This CDR3 has 14 amino acids. Germline trimming cut 6 bases from V and 10 bases from J; bases unmatched to any gene: 11. CDR3 DNA sequence: TGTGCCAGCAGATCTCCCGGGGGGGGGGACGAGCAGTTCTTC. Its protein product is CASRSPGGGDEQFF.

This rearrangement joins TRBV5-1 to TRBJ1-2; 10 bases fit TRBD1. Germline CDR1 is SGHRS and CDR2 is YFSETQ. The CDR3 runs to 15 residues. J gave up 2 bases and V 4 bases, and 5 bases lay outside the gene matches. The CDR3 reads CASSRDRGQNYGYTF. In nucleotides, the CDR3 is TGCGCCAGCAGCAGAGACAGGGGGCAGAACTATGGCTACACCTTC.

The rearrangement uses TRBV21-1 and TRBJ1-1; the table gives TRBD1 as D, unverified against the DNA. TRBV21-1 is listed as a pseudogene. The length of the CDR3 is 14 residues. The CDR3 protein is CASSLMGGQAKAFF. For the CDR3, the DNA is TGTGCCAGCAGCTTAATGGGGGGACAGGCGAAAGCTTTCTTT.

The chain recombines TRBV20-1 with TRBJ2-1; the D gene is possibly TRBD1 (5 bases). This CDR3 spans 11 amino acids. Germline V gene sequence: CDR1 DFQATT, CDR2 SNEGSKA (reference sequence). V was pared by 8 bases and J by 5 bases, with 10 bases between. The CDR3 nucleotides are TGCAGTACAGGATCTCACAATGAGCAGTTCTTC. Its protein is CSTGSHNEQFF.

This rearrangement joins TRBV4-3 to TRBJ1-1; D gene unclear. CDR3 size: 13 residues. Per germline, CDR1 LGHNA and CDR2 YSLEER. V was clipped by 5 bases and J by 0 bases, with 7 bases between them. The CDR3 nucleotides are TGCGCCAGCAGCGTCCAAATGAACACTGAAGCTTTCTTT. The encoded protein is CASSVQMNTEAFF.

This chain connects TRBV5-1 to TRBJ1-2; tentative D call: TRBD1 (5 bases). The germline CDR1 and CDR2 sequences are SGHRS and YFSETQ. The CDR3 runs 14 residues. V was shortened by 0 bases and J by 3 bases, with 9 bases between the two germline ends. The CDR3 DNA follows: TGCGCCAGCAGCTTGGACAGGAGTTACTATGGCTACACCTTC. Protein: CASSLDRSYYGYTF. Drawing the rest from reference TRBV5-1 and TRBJ1-2, the complete variable domain is KAGVTQTPRYLIKTRGQQVTLSCSPISGHRSVSWYQQTPGQGLQFLFEYFSETQRNKGNFPGRFSGRQFSNSRSEMNVSTLELGDSALYLCASSLDRSYYGYTFGSGTRLTVV.

This clonotype was counted between two and nine times. This chain uses TRBV6-6 with TRBJ2-7; 8 nucleotides align to TRBD2. Germline loops: CDR1 MNHNY, CDR2 SVGAGI (reference sequence). This CDR3 spans 15 amino acids. The trim removed 2 bases at V and 3 bases at J, leaving 6 bases unmatched. CDR3 protein: CASSYGSSGHYEQYF. CDR3 nucleotide sequence: TGTGCCAGCAGTTACGGGTCTAGCGGGCACTACGAGCAGTACTTC.

Details on this clonotype: At one end the junction does not follow the germline gene, possibly because of a read error. This chain uses TRBV7-9 with TRBJ2-6; 9 bases map to TRBD1. CDR3 length: 17 amino acids. Per germline, CDR1 SEHNR and CDR2 FQNEAQ (reference sequence). CDR3 sequence: CASSRWGQGKGGNVLTF. CDR3 nucleotide sequence: TGTGCCAGCAGCCGATGGGGACAGGGAAAAGGGGGCAACGTCCTGACTTTC.